Each of the 9 T cell receptor beta chains below was sequenced from the same sample in a study of T cell responses to AZD1222 COVID-19 vaccine. Only in-frame clones appear in the TCRdb table, and some are missing; sequencing was by immunoSEQ multiplex PCR. The sample yields about 130,000 clones, approximately 93% seen once. Sequencing used peripheral blood, obtained on day 0 of AZD1222 vaccination. These receptors all come from an adult in good health.

This clone was seen a single time. The chain has TRBV7-9 and TRBJ1-1, with a possible D match to TRBD1 (6 bases). V gave up 1 base and J gave up 7 bases, with 13 bases separating them. The length of the CDR3 is 14 residues. Germline V gene lookup returns CDR1 SEHNR and CDR2 FQNEAQ (reference sequence). In DNA, the CDR3 is TGTGCCAGCAGCTTAGGCGGGACACCTTTTGAAGCTTTCTTT. Residues: CASSLGGTPFEAFF.

The gene calls are TRBV4-1 and TRBJ1-1; D not resolved. Germline V gene lookup returns CDR1 MGHRA and CDR2 YSYEKL. The germline V and J ends were trimmed by 1 base and 7 bases, with 16 bases remaining between them. CDR3 length: 15 amino acids. As DNA, the CDR3 is TGCGCCAGCAGCCAAGCGGACGGCGTGGGGTATGAAGCTTTCTTT. Protein product: CASSQADGVGYEAFF.

Comments on this clone: Germline and junction disagree at one end, which may indicate a read error. The DNA for the CDR3 is TGCAGTGCTAGTACGGGGCAGGGGCCTTCAACGAATGAAAAACTGTTTTTT. Translated, it gives CSASTGQGPSTNEKLFF. The chain uses TRBV20-1 and TRBJ1-4, with a possible D match to TRBD1 (6 bases). CDR1 DFQATT and CDR2 SNEGSKA come from the germline V gene (reference sequence). The CDR3 has 17 residues.

The chain employs TRBV7-2 and TRBJ2-1, with D unresolved. V lost 7 bases and J 8 bases, leaving 15 bases between the germline ends. The CDR3 is 13 amino acids. From germline, CDR1 is SGHTA and CDR2 FQGNSA. CDR3 amino acids: CASTPMAVDEQFF. CDR3 sequence (DNA): TGTGCCAGCACCCCGATGGCGGTCGATGAGCAGTTCTTC. The whole variable domain, remainder taken from reference TRBV7-2 and TRBJ2-1, is GAGVSQSPSNKVTEKGKDVELRCDPISGHTALYWYRQSLGQGLEFLIYFQGNSAPDKSGLPSDRFSAERTGGSVSTLTIQRTQQEDSAVYLCASTPMAVDEQFFGPGTRLTVL.

J is TRBJ2-7 and V is TRBV21-1; the D call in the table, TRBD1, was not verified against the DNA. TRBV21-1 is a pseudogene locus. The CDR3 runs 13 residues. The CDR3 nucleotides read TGTGCCAGTTATAACAGGAGAGCCTACGAGCAGTACTTC. It specifies CASYNRRAYEQYF.

The rearrangement links TRBV11-3 to TRBJ2-7, with 8 bases that match TRBD1. Germline assignment: CDR1 SGHNT and CDR2 YENEEA. The J segment lost 7 bases and the V segment lost 4 bases, leaving 6 bases of the junction unmatched. The CDR3 extends over 13 amino acids. DNA of the CDR3: TGTGCCAGCAGCTCTGGACAGGGTCTGGAGCAGTACTTC. Amino acid sequence: CASSSGQGLEQYF. The full variable domain, with the rest looked up from reference TRBV11-3 and TRBJ2-7, is EAGVVQSPRYKIIEKKQPVAFWCNPISGHNTLYWYLQNLGQGPELLIRYENEEAVDDSQLPKDRFSAERLKGVDSTLKIQPAELGDSAVYLCASSSGQGLEQYFGPGTRLTVT.

Note on this clone: The junction differs from germline at one of its ends, possibly a read error. The genes are TRBV29-1 and TRBJ2-7; 9 nucleotides agree with TRBD2. The germline V gene encodes CDR1 SQVTM and CDR2 ANQGSEA. The CDR3 is 15 residues long. In DNA, the CDR3 is TGCAGCGTCGAAGTGCTAGCGGGGATCCTCCGGGAGCAGTACTTC. Protein: CSVEVLAGILREQYF.

This clone was observed once. The V gene is TRBV23-1, the J gene TRBJ2-7; 7 bases align to TRBD1. TRBV23-1 is an ORF, with its function uncertain. This CDR3 is built from 14 residues. Losses at the gene ends were 3 bases for V and 3 bases for J; bases not matched to a gene: 5. In DNA form, the CDR3 reads TGCGCCAGCAGTCATCGACAGGGCAACTACGAGCAGTACTTC. Encoded protein: CASSHRQGNYEQYF.

The genes are TRBV6-5 and TRBJ2-1; tentative D call: TRBD1 (5 bases). With 10 bases removed from V and 8 bases from J, the gap between germline ends came to 21 bases. Germline V gives CDR1 MNHEY, CDR2 SVGAGI. The CDR3 totals 14 residues. The DNA of the CDR3 is TGTGCCACCCAAAAGGACCCAGCACAGGATGAGCAGTTCTTC. It codes for CATQKDPAQDEQFF.